The clone carrying this T cell receptor (beta chain) has a single count. This sample stems from a study of blood T cell repertoires in COVID-19. The CDR3 is 14 residues long. Germline V gene data show CDR1 as SGHDN and CDR2 as FVKESK. The V segment lost 3 bases and the J segment 7 bases; nucleotides outside the gene matches: 3. Here immunoSEQ multiplex PCR was the method, and the copy in TCRdb shows in-frame clones only, minus some. The sample contains fewer than 350,000 clones, approximately 86% of which appear only once. Sequences were obtained from peripheral blood. The sequence was obtained from a woman in her 30s who had recovered from COVID-19. V is TRBV14 and J is TRBJ2-7; TRBD2 matches at 13 bases. Written as DNA, the CDR3 is TGTGCCAGCAGCCACGGACTAGCGGGAGTAGAGCAGTACTTC. Residues: CASSHGLAGVEQYF.